The entry below describes one T cell receptor beta chain. The antigen remains undetermined. The germline gives CDR1 DFQATT, CDR2 SNEGSKA (reference sequence). V lost 0 bases and J lost 5, with 13 bases in between. The CDR3 has 14 amino acids. The sample originates from a study of T-cell reconstitution after alpha-beta-depleted transplantation in children. Using unique molecular identifiers, the investigators prepared the TCRbeta library. TCRdb re-called the PCR reads through MiXCR, storing one row per CDR3 protein. The table has 600,000 to 700,000 distinct CDR3 sequences, approximately 14% seen once. Study-level results: After transplant, high TCRbeta diversity at day 60 in some patients arose from surviving recipient T cells and thymic progenitors.

J is TRBJ1-1 and V is TRBV20-1; D is unresolved. The sequence came from a girl under 10 years old with congenital amegakaryocytic thrombocytopenia, due to receive a stem cell transplant. The sequences come from PBMCs, collected before TCRalphabeta/CD19-depleted stem cell transplant. CDR3 nucleotide sequence: TGCAGTGCTAGAGATGTCAGGCCGGGAACTGAAGCTTTCTTT. Its translation is CSARDVRPGTEAFF.